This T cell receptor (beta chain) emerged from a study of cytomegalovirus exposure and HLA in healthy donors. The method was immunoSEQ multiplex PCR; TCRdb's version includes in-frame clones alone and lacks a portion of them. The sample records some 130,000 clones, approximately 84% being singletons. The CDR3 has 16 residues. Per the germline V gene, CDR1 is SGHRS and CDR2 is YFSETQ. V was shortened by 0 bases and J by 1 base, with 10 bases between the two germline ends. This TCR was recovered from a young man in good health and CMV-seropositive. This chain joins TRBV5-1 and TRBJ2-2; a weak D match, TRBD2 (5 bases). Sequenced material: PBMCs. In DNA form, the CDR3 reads TGCGCCAGCAGCTTGGCCGCTAGCCTGAACACCGGGGAGCTGTTTTTT. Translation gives CASSLAASLNTGELFF.